This T cell receptor beta chain is drawn from a study of T-cell memory formation after mild COVID-19. TCRdb recomputed calls from the 5' RACE reads with MiXCR, one row per CDR3 protein. The sample lists more than 75,000 distinct CDR3 sequences; around 14% were seen once. General study findings and limits: For second-wave clones that peaked at day 37, SARS-CoV-2 specificity went unverified. Some responding clones appeared in pre-infection memory, suggesting cross-reactive memory joined. A balance of CD4 and CD8 characterized clones contracting day 15 to 85, whereas later expanders leaned CD4+.

A remark on this clonotype: Its target is not known.

V was pared by 4 bases and J by 1 base, with 13 bases between. Germline V lookup: CDR1 MGHRA, CDR2 YSYEKL. The CDR3 is 15 residues long. The specimen was PBMCs or a T cell subset sorted from them (not recorded which). The TCR originated in an adult woman who had mild COVID-19 (a few samples of this study predate the infection). Cell type and time point are not known. V and J are TRBV4-1 and TRBJ1-1; D is unclear. Written as DNA, the CDR3 is TGCGCCAGCAGCCCATACGGATTTTCGAACACTGAAGCTTTCTTT. Translated: CASSPYGFSNTEAFF.